The 29 T cell receptor beta chains given below trace back to one sample, sequenced in a study of blood T cell repertoires in COVID-19. Sequenced by immunoSEQ multiplex PCR; TCRdb stores in-frame clones only, minus some. The sample lists approximately 290,000 clones; roughly 89% were seen once. Sequencing input: PBMCs or T cells enriched from blood (not recorded which). The source of these receptors is a woman under 30 with acute COVID-19.

This chain connects TRBV3-1 (or the pseudogene TRBV3-2) to TRBJ2-2; a possible D gene is TRBD1 (7 bases). The germline gives CDR1 LGHDT, CDR2 YNNKEL (reference sequence). Trimming took 4 bases from V and 3 from J, leaving 12 bases between them. The CDR3 loop spans 15 amino acids. CDR3 sequence: CASSRSGGHTGELFF. The CDR3 nucleotides are TGTGCCAGCAGCCGGTCAGGGGGGCACACCGGGGAGCTGTTTTTT.

The V call is TRBV19, the J call TRBJ1-4, with D tentatively TRBD1 (5 bases). Trimming pared 4 bases from V and 7 bases from J, leaving 13 bases between. CDR3 length: 14 amino acids. Germline CDR1 and CDR2: LNHDA and SQIVND (reference sequence). The DNA for the CDR3 is TGTGCCAGTAGTAGGGGCGGGAATGGTGAAAAACTGTTTTTT. Protein: CASSRGGNGEKLFF.

Written as DNA, the CDR3 is TGTGCCAGCAGCCCAAGGACAGGGGGAAAAAAGCAGTACTTC. As protein: CASSPRTGGKKQYF. The chain uses TRBV3-1 (or the pseudogene TRBV3-2) and TRBJ2-7, with 10 bases that match TRBD1. The CDR3 is 14 residues long. Per germline, CDR1 LGHDT and CDR2 YNNKEL (reference sequence). V lost 4 bases to trimming and J lost 8 bases; unmatched junction nucleotides: 8.

The CDR3 nucleotides read TGCAGCGTATCACAGAGAACCGGGGAGCTGTTTTTT. Its translation is CSVSQRTGELFF. This chain joins TRBV29-1 and TRBJ2-2, with no clear D. This CDR3 is 12 amino acids long. CDR1 and CDR2 from the germline V gene are SQVTM and ANQGSEA. V was pared by 6 bases and J by 5 bases, with 10 bases between.

This clone was found once. The V gene is TRBV9, the J gene TRBJ2-7; 14 nucleotides line up with TRBD2. The CDR3 length is 17 residues. The V gene end was trimmed by 0 bases and the J gene end by 2 bases; junction bases not matched to a gene: 4. Germline V gene lookup returns CDR1 SGDLS and CDR2 YYNGEE. The CDR3 region has the DNA TGTGCCAGCAGCGTAGGGACTAGCGGGAGGTCCCCCTACGAGCAGTACTTC. Translation gives CASSVGTSGRSPYEQYF.

This clone was picked up a small number of times. The same CDR3 is also encoded by other DNA sequences in this sample. CDR3 bases: TGTGCCAGCAGCCAAGATAGGGACAGGGGCTATAATGAGCAGTTCTTC. It specifies CASSQDRDRGYNEQFF. V gene TRBV4-2 combines with J gene TRBJ2-1, with 10 bases fitting TRBD1. Germline V gene data show CDR1 as LGHNA and CDR2 as YNFKEQ. J was trimmed by 7 bases and V by 0 bases; bases with no gene match: 6. The CDR3 runs 16 residues.

This clone has only one observation. J is TRBJ1-1 and V is TRBV27, with 9 bases lining up with TRBD1. CDR3 size: 15 residues. CDR1 MNHEY and CDR2 SMNVEV come from the germline V gene (reference sequence). Unmatched junction bases numbered 11, after V lost 6 bases and J lost 6 bases. CDR3 region: CASSPRGTGSSEAFF. As DNA, the CDR3 is TGTGCCAGCAGCCCTCGGGGGACAGGGTCGTCTGAAGCTTTCTTT.

The genes are TRBV18 and TRBJ2-4, with unresolved D. Looked up from germline, CDR1 is KGHSH and CDR2 is LQKENI. V shed 5 bases and J shed 0 bases, with 8 bases lying between them. This CDR3 is built from 14 residues. The CDR3 DNA sequence: TGTGCCAGCTCATCCTCAGGAGCCAAAAACATTCAGTACTTC. This translates into CASSSSGAKNIQYF.

The chain joins TRBV10-2 to TRBJ2-7; 10 bases map to TRBD2. Unmatched junction bases numbered 7, after V lost 8 bases and J lost 3 bases. Germline V gene lookup returns CDR1 WSHSY and CDR2 SAAADI. The CDR3 runs to 14 residues. CDR3 loop: CASRGTSAYYEQYF. CDR3 DNA: TGCGCCAGCCGAGGGACTAGCGCATACTACGAGCAGTACTTC.

The CDR3 nucleotides are TGCGCCAGCAGCTCGGGGACTAGCGGCAATGAGCAGTTCTTC. Translating it yields CASSSGTSGNEQFF. V usage is TRBV5-1 and J usage is TRBJ2-1; 11 nucleotides match TRBD2. J gave up 6 bases and V 3 bases, and 2 bases lay outside the gene matches. Per germline, CDR1 SGHRS and CDR2 YFSETQ. The CDR3 is made up of 14 amino acids.

This clone was seen only once. The chain joins TRBV18 to TRBJ1-1; no reliable D call. In germline, CDR1 is KGHSH, CDR2 LQKENI. Trimming stripped 1 base from V and 10 bases from J, with 10 bases between. This CDR3 region has 12 residues. The CDR3 DNA reads as TGTGCCAGCTCACCACAGGAGCTGGGAGCTTTCTTT. Encoded protein: CASSPQELGAFF.

The genes are TRBV15 and TRBJ1-4; 9 bases are shared with TRBD1. The CDR3 has 16 residues. CDR1 and CDR2 (germline): LNHNV, YYDKDF (reference sequence). V dropped 0 bases and J dropped 8; count of bases not matched to a gene: 7. The CDR3 protein is CATSREIGTGFEKLFF. The CDR3 DNA is TGTGCCACCAGCAGAGAGATCGGGACAGGGTTCGAAAAACTGTTTTTT.

CDR3 loop: CASKVGGNNQPQHF. The CDR3 DNA follows: TGTGCCAGTAAGGTCGGGGGGAACAATCAGCCCCAGCATTTT. The rearrangement uses TRBV19 and TRBJ1-5; D is perhaps TRBD1 (5 bases). The CDR3 length is 14 residues. The germline V gene has CDR1 LNHDA and CDR2 SQIVND (reference sequence). Trimming removed 7 bases from V and 3 bases from J, with 13 bases in between.

The chain uses TRBV27 and TRBJ2-1; weak D call: TRBD1 (5 bases). Germline V CDR1 and CDR2: MNHEY, SMNVEV (reference sequence). V lost 5 bases and J 3 bases, leaving 17 bases between the germline ends. The CDR3 length is 16 residues. The CDR3 DNA sequence: TGTGCCAGCAGTCTCTCCGCACAGGCCAACTACAATGAGCAGTTCTTC. Translation: CASSLSAQANYNEQFF.

The chain uses TRBV7-9 and TRBJ2-3; no clear D. Germline values: CDR1 SEHNR, CDR2 FQNEAQ (reference sequence). V shed 1 base and J shed 0 bases, with 8 bases lying between them. The length of the CDR3 is 15 residues. The DNA for the CDR3 is TGTGCCAGCAGCTTAGGCGGTACTAGCACAGATACGCAGTATTTT. Translating gives CASSLGGTSTDTQYF.

The chain is built from TRBV27 and TRBJ2-7, with 11 bases lining up with TRBD2. Germline V gives CDR1 MNHEY, CDR2 SMNVEV (reference sequence). J gave up 3 bases and V 6 bases, and 10 bases lay outside the gene matches. This CDR3 is 16 amino acids long. CDR3 amino acids: CASSNSGTSGDYEQYF. CDR3 bases: TGTGCCAGCAGCAACTCAGGGACTAGCGGTGACTACGAGCAGTACTTC.

The chain is built from TRBV19 and TRBJ1-5, with 7 bases fitting TRBD1. V shed 3 bases, J shed 8 bases, and the junction held 7 bases outside the gene matches. The CDR3 totals 14 residues. Germline V lookup: CDR1 LNHDA, CDR2 SQIVND (reference sequence). This CDR3 is CASSIDRAAEPQHF. Here the CDR3 DNA reads TGTGCCAGTAGTATTGACAGGGCGGCGGAGCCCCAGCATTTT. Full variable domain (outside the CDR3, taken from reference TRBV19 and TRBJ1-5): DGGITQSPKYLFRKEGQNVTLSCEQNLNHDAMYWYRQDPGQGLRLIYYSQIVNDFQKGDIAEGYSVSREKKESFPLTVTSAQKNPTAFYLCASSIDRAAEPQHFGDGTRLSIL.

This sequence joins TRBV27 and TRBJ2-1, with D maybe TRBD2 (6 bases). The CDR3 runs 14 residues. CDR1 MNHEY and CDR2 SMNVEV come from the germline V gene (reference sequence). The germline V and J ends were trimmed by 0 bases and 8 bases, with 11 bases remaining between them. The CDR3 loop reads CASSLSSTRDEQFF. In DNA, the CDR3 is TGTGCCAGCAGTTTATCCTCGACTAGGGATGAGCAGTTCTTC.

V gene TRBV3-1 (or the pseudogene TRBV3-2) combines with J gene TRBJ2-3; 14 bases are shared with TRBD2. The CDR3 is made up of 16 amino acids. Germline lookup yields CDR1 LGHDT and CDR2 YNNKEL (reference sequence). After removal of 4 bases from V and 5 bases from J, the junction contained 5 bases not matched to a gene. The CDR3 sequence: CASSPPGLAGVDTQYF. The DNA for the CDR3 is TGTGCCAGCAGCCCTCCGGGACTAGCGGGAGTAGATACGCAGTATTTT.

V usage is TRBV10-3 and J usage is TRBJ1-1; D gene unclear. CDR1 is ENHRY, CDR2 SYGVKD, per germline. There are 16 residues in the CDR3. V was clipped by 6 bases and J by 2 bases, with 19 bases between them. Written as DNA, the CDR3 is TGTGCCATCAGGGGCCGGGGAGACGGAAGAAACACTGAAGCTTTCTTT. Translated, it gives CAIRGRGDGRNTEAFF.

The genes are TRBV27 and TRBJ2-5; TRBD2 aligns across 10 bases. The CDR3 runs 13 residues. CDR1 is MNHEY, CDR2 SMNVEV, per germline (reference sequence). The junction had 3 bases not matched to a gene; V was cut back by 6 bases and J by 5 bases. The CDR3 DNA reads TGTGCCAGCAGGGGACTAGCGATGGAGACCCAGTACTTC. Residues: CASRGLAMETQYF.

The CDR3 nucleotides are TGTGCCAGTAGTAACGGAGTTCTGGGCAATCAGCCCCAGCATTTT. Its protein is CASSNGVLGNQPQHF. The chain employs TRBV19 and TRBJ1-5; no firm D call. Germline V gene data show CDR1 as LNHDA and CDR2 as SQIVND (reference sequence). V was cut by 4 bases and J by 2 bases, with 12 bases left in between. This CDR3 is 15 amino acids long.

Here the CDR3 reads CASSPGTGAARPQHF. The DNA for the CDR3 is TGTGCCAGCTCACCAGGGACAGGGGCCGCGAGGCCCCAGCATTTT. This chain links TRBV18 with TRBJ1-5; 10 bases are a match to TRBD1. CDR3 length equals 15 residues. Germline values: CDR1 KGHSH, CDR2 LQKENI. Trimming removed 2 bases from V and 9 bases from J; junction bases left unmatched: 7.

Details on this clone: Other DNA sequences in the sample encode the same CDR3. The chain employs TRBV11-2 and TRBJ1-6; D uncertain. This CDR3 is 15 amino acids long. V lost 5 bases, J lost 0 bases, and 8 bases lay in between. Germline CDR1 is SGHAT and CDR2 is FQNNGV. The CDR3: CASSPGGSYNSPLHF. Written as DNA, the CDR3 is TGTGCCAGCAGCCCCGGTGGCTCCTATAATTCACCCCTCCACTTT.

V is TRBV5-6 and J is TRBJ1-5; 9 bases fit TRBD1. J lost 4 bases, V lost 3 bases, and 5 bases had no gene match. Germline assignment: CDR1 SGHDT and CDR2 YYEEEE. The CDR3 runs to 15 residues. The CDR3 spells CASSWGQGLNQPQHF. The CDR3 DNA follows: TGTGCCAGCAGCTGGGGACAGGGTCTTAATCAGCCCCAGCATTTT. Full variable domain (remainder filled in from reference TRBV5-6 and TRBJ1-5): DAGVTQSPTHLIKTRGQQVTLRCSPKSGHDTVSWYQQALGQGPQFIFQYYEEEERQRGNFPDRFSGHQFPNYSSELNVNALLLGDSALYLCASSWGQGLNQPQHFGDGTRLSIL.

The chain is built from TRBV7-9 and TRBJ2-7; 9 nucleotides agree with TRBD1. This CDR3 is 14 amino acids long. With 6 bases clipped from V and 2 bases from J, the junction kept 5 bases outside the gene matches. The germline V gene encodes CDR1 SEHNR and CDR2 FQNEAQ (reference sequence). The CDR3 DNA reads TGTGCCAGCAGAGACGGGACAGGGACCTACGAGCAGTACTTC. It specifies CASRDGTGTYEQYF.

The chain joins TRBV11-2 to TRBJ2-1; D is perhaps TRBD2 (5 bases). Between the trimmed V and J ends, which lost 6 bases and 1 base, there was a span of 16 bases. CDR1 is SGHAT, CDR2 FQNNGV, per germline. The length of the CDR3 is 16 residues. CDR3 amino acids: CASRTGSTSSYNEQFF. The CDR3 DNA sequence: TGTGCCAGCAGGACTGGGTCTACTAGTTCCTACAATGAGCAGTTCTTC.

The chain has TRBV28 and TRBJ2-5; D gene unclear. The ends were cut back, 2 bases at V and 2 bases at J, with 3 bases in the middle. Germline V gene sequence: CDR1 MDHEN, CDR2 SYDVKM. The CDR3 loop spans 12 amino acids. CDR3 DNA sequence: TGTGCCAGCAGTTTACCTCAAGAGACCCAGTACTTC. This translates into CASSLPQETQYF.

The J gene is TRBJ2-1, the V gene TRBV4-2, with 9 bases identical to TRBD2. Trimming at V came to 1 base and at J to 7 bases, leaving 11 bases not matched to a gene. In germline, CDR1 is LGHNA, CDR2 YNFKEQ. There are 17 residues in the CDR3. CDR3 coding DNA: TGTGCCAGCAGCCAAGGCCTTCTAGCGGGACAAGTAAATGAGCAGTTCTTC. Its protein is CASSQGLLAGQVNEQFF.